These T cell receptor beta chains were read from a single sample in a study of T cells after yellow fever vaccination. TCRdb redid the calling of the 5' RACE reads with MiXCR, one entry per CDR3 protein. Of some 320,000 distinct CDR3 sequences in the sample, approximately 9% are singletons; the top ten hold about 20%. Specimen: PBMCs, collected on the day of the first yellow fever vaccination. These receptors were obtained from a man aged 18 to 35 who received the YFV17D yellow fever vaccine. CDR3s include the opening cysteine and the closing phenylalanine or tryptophan. A D gene is named only where the DNA matches it firmly. Expanded clones get a size class; other rows say once, few or many, or leave the size out.

d_call	v_call	clone_size	j_call	cdr3_nt	cdr3_aa
NA	TRBV5-5	few	TRBJ2-5	TGTGCCAGCAGACCTTCACGAGAGACCCAGTACTTC	CASRPSRETQYF
NA	TRBV6-5	NA	TRBJ1-3	TGTGCCAGCAGTTATAACAGGGCTGGAAACACCATATATTTT	CASSYNRAGNTIYF
NA	TRBV7-9	NA	TRBJ1-2	TGTGCCAGCAGCCCCCACGCTCAGGGCCTCTATGGCTACACCTTC	CASSPHAQGLYGYTF
TRBD1	TRBV12-5	NA	TRBJ1-2	TGTGCTAGTGGTTTGGTCGACAGGGGTCTAGACTATGGCTACACCTTC	CASGLVDRGLDYGYTF
NA	TRBV18	NA	TRBJ2-7	TGTGCCAGCTCACCACGAAGGGGAACCTACGAGCAGTACTTC	CASSPRRGTYEQYF
TRBD1	TRBV20-1	many	TRBJ1-1	TGCAGTGCGGAGACCCCGGGACAGGGTAACACTGAAGCTTTCTTT	CSAETPGQGNTEAFF
TRBD1	TRBV7-2	many	TRBJ2-3	TGTGCCAGCAGCCCCCGGACAGGGGGCACCGATACGCAGTATTTT	CASSPRTGGTDTQYF
TRBD1	TRBV7-9	few	TRBJ1-1	TGTGCCAGCAGCTTGACAGGGGATGACACTGAAGCTTTCTTT	CASSLTGDDTEAFF
NA	TRBV11-2	few	TRBJ2-5	TGTGCCAGCAGCCCCCTACTGGACCAAGAGACCCAGTACTTC	CASSPLLDQETQYF
NA	TRBV6-5	few	TRBJ2-2	TGTGCCAGCAGTTACACAGGGCCCGGGGAGCTGTTTTTT	CASSYTGPGELFF
NA	TRBV5-5	NA	TRBJ1-1	TGTGCCAGCAGCTTCCCCGGGGGGCTAGACACTGAAGCTTTCTTT	CASSFPGGLDTEAFF
NA	TRBV6-2/TRBV6-3	few	TRBJ2-7	TGTGCCAGCTGGGACATGAGCCCTACTGAGCAGTACTTC	CASWDMSPTEQYF
NA	TRBV7-9	few	TRBJ2-6	TGTGCCAGCAGCCTTGAGTCCGACAGGGCCAACGTCCTGACTTTC	CASSLESDRANVLTF
TRBD2	TRBV4-2	many	TRBJ2-5	TGTGCCAGCAGCCTCCGACTAGCGGGGGTACAAGAGACCCAGTACTTC	CASSLRLAGVQETQYF
NA	TRBV6-5	NA	TRBJ2-2	TGTGCCAGCAGTTCGTGGGACGGGGAGCTGTTTTTT	CASSSWDGELFF
NA	TRBV30	NA	TRBJ1-3	TGTGCCTGGAGTCAGGCCGCTGGAAACACCATATATTTT	CAWSQAAGNTIYF
TRBD1	TRBV7-2	few	TRBJ2-5	TGTGCCAGCAGCTTATTCCAGGGGGAAGAGACCCAGTACTTC	CASSLFQGEETQYF
NA	TRBV30	NA	TRBJ2-1	TGTGCCTGGAGGGGCGGGGCGGGTGAGCAGTTCTTC	CAWRGGAGEQFF
NA	TRBV5-1	many	TRBJ2-1	TGCGCCAGCAGCTTGGGGGGGGGCGGAGCGAACAATGAGCAGTTCTTC	CASSLGGGGANNEQFF
NA	TRBV20-1	few	TRBJ2-5	TGCAGTGCTCCCCCCTTTCTCGGGGAGACCCAGTACTTC	CSAPPFLGETQYF
NA	TRBV10-2	many	TRBJ1-1	TGCGCCAGCTCTTCGGAGACCTTGAACACTGAAGCTTTCTTT	CASSSETLNTEAFF
NA	TRBV5-5	few	TRBJ1-1	TGTGCCAGCAGCTTTATAACTACGGAAGCTTTCTTT	CASSFITTEAFF
NA	TRBV29-1	NA	TRBJ2-5	TGCAGCGTCGAGAGGGACGTCCAAGAGACCCAGTACTTC	CSVERDVQETQYF
TRBD2	TRBV7-6	NA	TRBJ2-3	TGTGCCAGCAGCTTCATCCGACTAGCGGGGGGGGATACGCAGTATTTT	CASSFIRLAGGDTQYF
NA	TRBV4-3	few	TRBJ1-4	TGCGCCAGCAGCCAAGATCGATCCGACGTTAAACTGTTTTTT	CASSQDRSDVKLFF
NA	TRBV6-4	few	TRBJ2-2	TGTGCCAGCAGTGACGGGGTATCGGACACCGGGGAGCTGTTTTTT	CASSDGVSDTGELFF
TRBD1	TRBV7-3	NA	TRBJ2-2	TGTGCCAGCAGCACCCAGAGACAGGGCGCCGGGGAGCTGTTTTTT	CASSTQRQGAGELFF
TRBD2	TRBV12-3/TRBV12-4	few	TRBJ2-2	TGTGCCAGCAGTTCCCGGACTAGCGGGGGCCGGGGCGCGAACACCGGGGAGCTGTTTTTT	CASSSRTSGGRGANTGELFF
TRBD2	TRBV5-1	many	TRBJ2-1	TGCGCCAGCAGCTTGGCTAGCGGGGGGCCGGATGAGCAGTTCTTC	CASSLASGGPDEQFF
NA	TRBV20-1	few	TRBJ1-4	TGCAGTGCTAGAACACCGAATAATGAAAAACTGTTTTTT	CSARTPNNEKLFF
NA	TRBV7-3	few	TRBJ1-2	TGTGCCAGCAGCGAGGGGGGGAGTGGCTACACCTTC	CASSEGGSGYTF
NA	TRBV9	few	TRBJ1-2	TGTGCCAGTACCAATACGGTCGGAACCCAGGTCTATGGCTACACCTTC	CASTNTVGTQVYGYTF
NA	TRBV19	NA	TRBJ1-5	TGTGCCAGTACCGATTGGAGTCAGCCCCAGCATTTT	CASTDWSQPQHF
NA	TRBV5-1	few	TRBJ2-3	TGCGCCAGCAGCTTGCAGCCAGGGATCGGCACAGATACGCAGTATTTT	CASSLQPGIGTDTQYF
NA	TRBV7-2	few	TRBJ1-2	TGTGCCAGCAGCTTCTCCCCCGGCACCAACTATGGCTACACCTTC	CASSFSPGTNYGYTF
TRBD2	TRBV20-1	NA	TRBJ2-3	TGCAGTGCTAGATTAGCGGGGAGCACAGATACGCAGTATTTT	CSARLAGSTDTQYF
NA	TRBV11-2	NA	TRBJ1-4	TGTGCCAGCAGCTTAGATGGCGGGACAATAAATGAAAAACTGTTTTTT	CASSLDGGTINEKLFF
TRBD1	TRBV12-3/TRBV12-4	many	TRBJ2-3	TGTGCCAGCAATCGGGACAGGGTGAGCACAGATACGCAGTATTTT	CASNRDRVSTDTQYF
NA	TRBV5-4	few	TRBJ1-4	TGTGCCAGCAGCTTGCCCGGAGAGGACGAAAAACTGTTTTTT	CASSLPGEDEKLFF
NA	TRBV25-1	few	TRBJ2-1	TGTGCCAGCAGGGACACGGGGCAACACAATGAGCAGTTCTTC	CASRDTGQHNEQFF
NA	TRBV3-1	few	TRBJ1-1	TGTGCCAGCAGCCAAGTTTTGAATATGAACACTGAAGCTTTCTTT	CASSQVLNMNTEAFF
TRBD2	TRBV3-1	many	TRBJ2-3	TGTGCCAGCAGCCCTAGCGGGGGGGCACCCCTAGCCGCAGATACGCAGTATTTT	CASSPSGGAPLAADTQYF